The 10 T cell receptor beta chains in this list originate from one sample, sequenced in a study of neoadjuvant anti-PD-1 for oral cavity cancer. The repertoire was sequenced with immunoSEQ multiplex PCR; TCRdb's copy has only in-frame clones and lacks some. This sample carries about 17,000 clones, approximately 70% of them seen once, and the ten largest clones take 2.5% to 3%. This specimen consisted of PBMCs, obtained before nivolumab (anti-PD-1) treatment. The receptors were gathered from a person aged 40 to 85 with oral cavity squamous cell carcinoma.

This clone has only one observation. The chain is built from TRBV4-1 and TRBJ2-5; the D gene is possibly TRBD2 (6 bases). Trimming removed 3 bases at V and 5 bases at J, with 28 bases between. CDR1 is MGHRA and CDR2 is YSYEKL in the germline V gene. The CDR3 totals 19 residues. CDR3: CASSQIPETGTPRYETQYF. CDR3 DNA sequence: TGCGCCAGCAGCCAGATTCCCGAGACCGGGACTCCGAGATACGAGACCCAGTACTTC.

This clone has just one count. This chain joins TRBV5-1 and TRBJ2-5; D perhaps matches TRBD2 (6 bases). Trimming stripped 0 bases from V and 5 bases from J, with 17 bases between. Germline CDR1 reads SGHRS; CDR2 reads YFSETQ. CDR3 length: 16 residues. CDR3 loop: CASSLAGGASRETQYF. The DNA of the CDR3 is TGCGCCAGCAGCTTGGCCGGAGGGGCTTCGAGGGAGACCCAGTACTTC.

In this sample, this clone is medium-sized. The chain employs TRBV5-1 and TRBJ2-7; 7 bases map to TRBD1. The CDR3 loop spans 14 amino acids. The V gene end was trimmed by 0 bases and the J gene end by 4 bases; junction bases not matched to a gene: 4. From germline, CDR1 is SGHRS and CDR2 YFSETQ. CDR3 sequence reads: CASSLAGQAYEQYF. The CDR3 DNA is TGCGCCAGCAGCTTGGCCGGACAGGCTTACGAGCAGTACTTC.

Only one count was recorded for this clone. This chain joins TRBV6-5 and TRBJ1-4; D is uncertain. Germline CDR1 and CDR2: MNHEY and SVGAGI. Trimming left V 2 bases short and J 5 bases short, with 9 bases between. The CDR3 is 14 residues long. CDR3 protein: CASSYISVNEKLFF. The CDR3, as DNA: TGTGCCAGCAGTTACATCAGCGTGAATGAAAAACTGTTTTTT.

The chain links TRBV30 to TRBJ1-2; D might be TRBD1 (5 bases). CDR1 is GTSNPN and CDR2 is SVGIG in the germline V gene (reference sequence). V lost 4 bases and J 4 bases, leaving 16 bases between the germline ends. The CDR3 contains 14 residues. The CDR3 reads CAWKGTDSIYGYTF. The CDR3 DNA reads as TGTGCCTGGAAAGGGACCGACTCTATCTATGGCTACACCTTC.

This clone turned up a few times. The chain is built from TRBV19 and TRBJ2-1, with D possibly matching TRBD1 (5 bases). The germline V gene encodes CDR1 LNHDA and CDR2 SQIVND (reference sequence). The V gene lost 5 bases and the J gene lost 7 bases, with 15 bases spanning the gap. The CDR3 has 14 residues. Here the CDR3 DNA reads TGTGCCAGTAGTTTCTCCCAGGGTCTTAATGAGCAGTTCTTC. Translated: CASSFSQGLNEQFF.

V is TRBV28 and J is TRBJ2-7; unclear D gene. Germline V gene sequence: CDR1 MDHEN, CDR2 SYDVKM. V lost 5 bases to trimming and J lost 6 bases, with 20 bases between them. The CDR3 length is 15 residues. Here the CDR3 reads CASSLSTLVSGEQYF. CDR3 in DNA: TGTGCCAGCAGTCTCTCGACCCTGGTCAGTGGCGAGCAGTACTTC.

The CDR3 loop reads CASSLGGGAMWAFF. CDR3 coding DNA: TGCGCCAGCAGCTTGGGTGGAGGGGCGATGTGGGCTTTCTTT. The chain combines TRBV5-1 with TRBJ1-1; maybe TRBD1 (5 bases). V gave up 0 bases and J gave up 11 bases, with 17 bases separating them. The CDR3 extends over 14 amino acids. CDR1 is SGHRS, CDR2 YFSETQ, per germline.

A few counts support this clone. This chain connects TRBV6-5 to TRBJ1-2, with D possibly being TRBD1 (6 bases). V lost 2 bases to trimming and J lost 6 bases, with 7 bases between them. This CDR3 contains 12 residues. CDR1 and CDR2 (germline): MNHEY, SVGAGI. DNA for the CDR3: TGTGCCAGCAGTTACGAGGGGGATGGCTACACCTTC. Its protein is CASSYEGDGYTF.

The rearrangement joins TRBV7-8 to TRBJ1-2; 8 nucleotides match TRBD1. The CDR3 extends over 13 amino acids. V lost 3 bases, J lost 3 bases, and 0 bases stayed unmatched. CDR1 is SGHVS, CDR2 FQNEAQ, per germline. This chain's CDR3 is CASSLTGDYGYTF. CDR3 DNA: TGTGCCAGCAGCTTGACAGGGGACTATGGCTACACCTTC.